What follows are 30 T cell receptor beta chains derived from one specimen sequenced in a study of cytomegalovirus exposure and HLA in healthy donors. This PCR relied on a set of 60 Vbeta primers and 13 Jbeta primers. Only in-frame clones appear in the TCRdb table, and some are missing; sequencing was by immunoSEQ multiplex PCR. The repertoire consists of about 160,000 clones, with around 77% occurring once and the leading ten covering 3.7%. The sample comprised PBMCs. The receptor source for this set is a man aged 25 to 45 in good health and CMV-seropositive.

The CDR3 loop reads CASSPGTFNYEQYF. CDR3 nucleotide sequence: TGTGCCAGTAGCCCCGGGACATTCAACTACGAGCAGTACTTC. The rearrangement joins TRBV19 to TRBJ2-7; D is perhaps TRBD1 (6 bases). Trimming cost V 6 bases and J 3 bases, with 15 bases left between them. The CDR3 is 14 amino acids. CDR1 is LNHDA, CDR2 SQIVND, per germline (reference sequence).

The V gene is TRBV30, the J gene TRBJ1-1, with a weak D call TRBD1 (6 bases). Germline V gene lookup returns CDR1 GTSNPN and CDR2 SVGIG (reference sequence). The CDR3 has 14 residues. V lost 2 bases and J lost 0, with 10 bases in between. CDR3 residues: CAWSIGQMNTEAFF. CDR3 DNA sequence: TGTGCCTGGAGTATCGGACAGATGAACACTGAAGCTTTCTTT.

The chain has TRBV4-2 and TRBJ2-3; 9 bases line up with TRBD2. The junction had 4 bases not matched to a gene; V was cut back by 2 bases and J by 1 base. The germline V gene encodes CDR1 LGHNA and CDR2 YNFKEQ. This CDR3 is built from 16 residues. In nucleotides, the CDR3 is TGTGCCAGCAGCCAAAGCCGCGGGGGGGGCACAGATACGCAGTATTTT. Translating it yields CASSQSRGGGTDTQYF.

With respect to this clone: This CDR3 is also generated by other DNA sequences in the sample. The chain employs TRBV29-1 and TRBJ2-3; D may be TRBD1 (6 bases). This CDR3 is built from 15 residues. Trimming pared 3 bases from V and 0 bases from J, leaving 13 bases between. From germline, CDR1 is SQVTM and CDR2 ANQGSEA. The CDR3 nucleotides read TGCAGCGTTGAGGCTCGACAGGAGAGCACAGATACGCAGTATTTT. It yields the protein CSVEARQESTDTQYF.

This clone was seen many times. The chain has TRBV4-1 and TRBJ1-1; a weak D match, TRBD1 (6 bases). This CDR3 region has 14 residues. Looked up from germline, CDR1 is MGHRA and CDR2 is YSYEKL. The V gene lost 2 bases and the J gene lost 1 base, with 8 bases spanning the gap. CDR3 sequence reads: CASSQKQGNTEAFF. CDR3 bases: TGCGCCAGCAGCCAAAAACAGGGGAACACTGAAGCTTTCTTT.

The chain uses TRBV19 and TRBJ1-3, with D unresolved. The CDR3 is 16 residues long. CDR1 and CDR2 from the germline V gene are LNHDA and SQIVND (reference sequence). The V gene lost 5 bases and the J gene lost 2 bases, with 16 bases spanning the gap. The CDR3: CASSSGIYAPGNTIYF. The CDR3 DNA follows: TGTGCCAGTAGTTCCGGGATCTACGCTCCTGGAAACACCATATATTTT.

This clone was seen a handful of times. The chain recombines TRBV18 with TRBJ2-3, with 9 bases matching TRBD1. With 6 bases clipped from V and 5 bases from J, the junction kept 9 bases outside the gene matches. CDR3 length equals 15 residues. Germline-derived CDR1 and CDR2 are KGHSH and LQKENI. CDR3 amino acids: CASSPTGQGGDTQYF. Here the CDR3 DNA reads TGTGCCAGCTCGCCGACGGGACAGGGTGGAGATACGCAGTATTTT.

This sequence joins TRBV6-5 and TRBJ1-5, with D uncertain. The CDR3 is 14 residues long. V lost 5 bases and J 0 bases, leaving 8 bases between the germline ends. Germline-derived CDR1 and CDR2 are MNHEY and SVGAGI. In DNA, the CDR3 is TGTGCCAGCAGTCCTTTCTATAGCAATCAGCCCCAGCATTTT. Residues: CASSPFYSNQPQHF.

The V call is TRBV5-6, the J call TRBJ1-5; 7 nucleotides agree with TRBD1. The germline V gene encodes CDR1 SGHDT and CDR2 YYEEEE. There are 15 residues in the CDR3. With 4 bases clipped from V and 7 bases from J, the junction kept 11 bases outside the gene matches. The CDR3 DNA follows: TGTGCCAGCAGCCGCTATCCGGGACAGATACAGCCCCAGCATTTT. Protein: CASSRYPGQIQPQHF.

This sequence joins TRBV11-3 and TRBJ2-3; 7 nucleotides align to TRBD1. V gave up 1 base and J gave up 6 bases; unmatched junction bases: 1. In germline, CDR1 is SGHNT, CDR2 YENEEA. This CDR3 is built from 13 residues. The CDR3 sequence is CASSLGQGDTQYF. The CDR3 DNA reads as TGTGCCAGCAGCTTAGGACAGGGCGATACGCAGTATTTT.

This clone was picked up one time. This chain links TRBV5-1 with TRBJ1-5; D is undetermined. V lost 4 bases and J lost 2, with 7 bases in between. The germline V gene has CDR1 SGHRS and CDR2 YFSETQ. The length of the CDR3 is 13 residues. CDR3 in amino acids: CASSLFGNQPQHF. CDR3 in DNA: TGCGCCAGCAGCCTTTTTGGCAATCAGCCCCAGCATTTT.

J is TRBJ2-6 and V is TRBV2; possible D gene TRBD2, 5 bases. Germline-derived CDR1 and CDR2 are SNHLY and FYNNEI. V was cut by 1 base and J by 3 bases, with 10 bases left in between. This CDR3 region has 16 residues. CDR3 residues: CASSEGGLVGANVLTF. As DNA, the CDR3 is TGTGCCAGCAGTGAAGGAGGGCTTGTTGGGGCCAACGTCCTGACTTTC.

CDR3 DNA sequence: TGTGCCAGCAGCCCAACTAGCGGGGGGGGCGATTTGGAGACCCAGTACTTC. Amino acids: CASSPTSGGGDLETQYF. The V call is TRBV7-9, the J call TRBJ2-5, with 13 nucleotides matching TRBD2. The V gene end was trimmed by 5 bases and the J gene end by 5 bases; junction bases not matched to a gene: 11. The length of the CDR3 is 17 residues. Per germline, CDR1 SEHNR and CDR2 FQNEAQ (reference sequence).

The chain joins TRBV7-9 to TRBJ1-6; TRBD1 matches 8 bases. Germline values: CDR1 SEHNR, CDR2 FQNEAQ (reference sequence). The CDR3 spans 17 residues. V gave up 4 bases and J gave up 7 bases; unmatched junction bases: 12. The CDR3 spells CASSSRTGKGTNSPLHF. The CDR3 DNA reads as TGTGCCAGCAGCTCCCGGACAGGGAAAGGAACGAATTCACCCCTCCACTTT.

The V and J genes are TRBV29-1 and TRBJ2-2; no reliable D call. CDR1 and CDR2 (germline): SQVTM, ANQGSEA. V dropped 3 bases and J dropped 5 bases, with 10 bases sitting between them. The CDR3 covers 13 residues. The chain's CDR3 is CSVEAEATGELFF. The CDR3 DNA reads TGCAGCGTTGAGGCAGAGGCAACCGGGGAGCTGTTTTTT.

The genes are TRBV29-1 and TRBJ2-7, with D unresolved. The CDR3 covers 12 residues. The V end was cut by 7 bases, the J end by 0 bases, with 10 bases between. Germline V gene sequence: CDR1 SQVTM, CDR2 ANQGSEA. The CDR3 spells CSATVSSYEQYF. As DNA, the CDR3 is TGCAGCGCAACAGTGAGCTCCTACGAGCAGTACTTC.

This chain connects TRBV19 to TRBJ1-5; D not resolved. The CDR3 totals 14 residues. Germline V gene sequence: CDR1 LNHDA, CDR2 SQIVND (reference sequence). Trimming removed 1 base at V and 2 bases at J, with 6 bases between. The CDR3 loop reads CASSIAGGNQPQHF. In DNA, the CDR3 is TGTGCCAGTAGTATAGCCGGTGGCAATCAGCCCCAGCATTTT.

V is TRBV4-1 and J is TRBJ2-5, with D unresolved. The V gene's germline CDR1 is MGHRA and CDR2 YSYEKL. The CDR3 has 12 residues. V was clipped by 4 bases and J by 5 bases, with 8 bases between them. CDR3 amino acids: CASSPPTETQYF. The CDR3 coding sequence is TGCGCCAGCAGCCCCCCTACGGAGACCCAGTACTTC.

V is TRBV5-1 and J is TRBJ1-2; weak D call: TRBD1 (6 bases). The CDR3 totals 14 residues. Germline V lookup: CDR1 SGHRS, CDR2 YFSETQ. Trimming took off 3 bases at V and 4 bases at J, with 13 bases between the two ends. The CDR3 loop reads CASSWQPDSYGYTF. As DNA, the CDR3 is TGCGCCAGCAGCTGGCAGCCGGACAGCTATGGCTACACCTTC.

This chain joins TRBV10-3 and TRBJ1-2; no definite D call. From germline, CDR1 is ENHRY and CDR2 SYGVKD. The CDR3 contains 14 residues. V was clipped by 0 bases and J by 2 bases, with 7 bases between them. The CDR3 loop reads CAISESATNYGYTF. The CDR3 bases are TGTGCCATCAGTGAGTCGGCCACCAACTATGGCTACACCTTC.

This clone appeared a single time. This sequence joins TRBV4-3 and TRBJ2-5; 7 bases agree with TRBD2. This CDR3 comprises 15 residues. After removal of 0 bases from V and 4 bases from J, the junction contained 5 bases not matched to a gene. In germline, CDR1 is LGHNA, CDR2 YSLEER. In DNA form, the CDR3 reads TGCGCCAGCAGCCAAGATGTTGGGAGGGCAGAGACCCAGTACTTC. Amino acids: CASSQDVGRAETQYF.

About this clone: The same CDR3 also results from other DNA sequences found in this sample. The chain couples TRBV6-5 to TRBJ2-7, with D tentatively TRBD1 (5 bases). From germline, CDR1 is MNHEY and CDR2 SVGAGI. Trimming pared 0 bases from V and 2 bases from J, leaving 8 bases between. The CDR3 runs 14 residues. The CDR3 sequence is CASSYSRQTYEQYF. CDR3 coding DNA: TGTGCCAGCAGTTACTCGCGACAGACCTACGAGCAGTACTTC.

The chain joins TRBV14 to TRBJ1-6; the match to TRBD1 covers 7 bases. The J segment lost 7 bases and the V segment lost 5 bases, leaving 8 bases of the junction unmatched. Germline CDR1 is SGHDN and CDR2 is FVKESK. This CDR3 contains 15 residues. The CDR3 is CASSARQGLNSPLHF. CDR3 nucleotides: TGTGCCAGCAGCGCTCGACAGGGTTTGAATTCACCCCTCCACTTT.

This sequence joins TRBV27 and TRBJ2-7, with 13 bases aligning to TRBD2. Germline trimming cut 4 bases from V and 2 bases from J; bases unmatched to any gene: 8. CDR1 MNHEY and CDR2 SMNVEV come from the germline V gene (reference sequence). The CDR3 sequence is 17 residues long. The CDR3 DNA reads TGTGCCAGCAGTTCACGACTAGCGGGGGGTCAAACCTACGAGCAGTACTTC. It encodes CASSSRLAGGQTYEQYF.

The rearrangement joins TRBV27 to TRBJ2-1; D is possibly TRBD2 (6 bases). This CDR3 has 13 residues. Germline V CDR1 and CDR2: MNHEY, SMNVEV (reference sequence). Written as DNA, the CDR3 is TGTGGGTCGGGGGTAAGCTCCTACAATGAGCAGTTCTTC. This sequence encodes CGSGVSSYNEQFF.

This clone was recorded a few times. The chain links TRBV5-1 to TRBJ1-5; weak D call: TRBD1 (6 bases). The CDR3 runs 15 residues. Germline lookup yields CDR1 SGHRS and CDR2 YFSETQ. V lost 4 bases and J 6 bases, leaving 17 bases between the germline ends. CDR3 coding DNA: TGCGCCAGCAGCCCGGGGGGCCTCGAGGGTCAGCCCCAGCATTTT. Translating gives CASSPGGLEGQPQHF.

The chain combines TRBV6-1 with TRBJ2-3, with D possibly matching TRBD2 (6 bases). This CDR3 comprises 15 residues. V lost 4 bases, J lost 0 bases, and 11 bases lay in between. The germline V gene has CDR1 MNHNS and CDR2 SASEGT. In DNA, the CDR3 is TGTGCCAGCAGTGCGCCGGGACTTAGCACAGATACGCAGTATTTT. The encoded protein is CASSAPGLSTDTQYF.

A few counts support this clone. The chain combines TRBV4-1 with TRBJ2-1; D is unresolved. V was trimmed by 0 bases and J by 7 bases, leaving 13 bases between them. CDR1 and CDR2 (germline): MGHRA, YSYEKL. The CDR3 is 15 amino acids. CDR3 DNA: TGCGCCAGCAGCCAAGATCTTTTTTCCAGGAATGAGCAGTTCTTC. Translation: CASSQDLFSRNEQFF.

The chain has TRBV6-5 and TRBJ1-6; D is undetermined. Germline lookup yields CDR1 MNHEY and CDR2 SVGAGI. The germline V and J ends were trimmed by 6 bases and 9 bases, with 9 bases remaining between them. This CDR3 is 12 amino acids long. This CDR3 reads CASSSHISPLHF. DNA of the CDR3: TGTGCCAGCAGCTCACATATTTCACCCCTCCACTTT.

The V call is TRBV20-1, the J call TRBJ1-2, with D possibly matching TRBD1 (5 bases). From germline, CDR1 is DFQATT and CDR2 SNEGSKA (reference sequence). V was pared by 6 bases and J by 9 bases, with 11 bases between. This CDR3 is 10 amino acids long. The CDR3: CSAIRESYTF. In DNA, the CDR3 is TGCAGTGCAATCAGGGAAAGCTACACCTTC.